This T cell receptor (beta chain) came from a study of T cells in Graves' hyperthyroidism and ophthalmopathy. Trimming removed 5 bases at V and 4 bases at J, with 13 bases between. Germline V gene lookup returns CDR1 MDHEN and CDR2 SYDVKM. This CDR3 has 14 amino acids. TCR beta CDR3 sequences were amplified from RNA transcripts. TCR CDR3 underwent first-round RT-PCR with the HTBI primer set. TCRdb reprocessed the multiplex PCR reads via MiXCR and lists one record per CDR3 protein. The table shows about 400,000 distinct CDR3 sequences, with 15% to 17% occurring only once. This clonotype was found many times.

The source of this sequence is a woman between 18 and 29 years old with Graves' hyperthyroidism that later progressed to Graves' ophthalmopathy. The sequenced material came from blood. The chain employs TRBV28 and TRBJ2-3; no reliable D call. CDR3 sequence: CASSRSGDADTQYF. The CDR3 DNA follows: TGTGCCAGCAGTAGATCGGGTGATGCAGATACGCAGTATTTT. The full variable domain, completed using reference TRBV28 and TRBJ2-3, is DVKVTQSSRYLVKRTGEKVFLECVQDMDHENMFWYRQDPGLGLRLIYFSYDVKMKEKGDIPEGYSVSREKKERFSLILESASTNQTSMYLCASSRSGDADTQYFGPGTRLTVL.